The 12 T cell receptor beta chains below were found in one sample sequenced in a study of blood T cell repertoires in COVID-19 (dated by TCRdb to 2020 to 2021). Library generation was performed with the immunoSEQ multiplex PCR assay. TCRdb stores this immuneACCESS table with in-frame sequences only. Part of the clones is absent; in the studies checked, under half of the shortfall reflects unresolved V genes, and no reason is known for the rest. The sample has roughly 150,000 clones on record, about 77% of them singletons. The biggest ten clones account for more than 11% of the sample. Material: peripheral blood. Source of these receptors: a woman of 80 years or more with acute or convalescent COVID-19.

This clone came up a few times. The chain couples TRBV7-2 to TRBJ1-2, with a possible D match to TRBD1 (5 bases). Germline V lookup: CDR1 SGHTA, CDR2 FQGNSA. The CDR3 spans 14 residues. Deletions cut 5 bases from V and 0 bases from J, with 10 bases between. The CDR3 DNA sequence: TGTGCCAGCAGCGCACAGGCTCCTAACTATGGCTACACCTTC. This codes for CASSAQAPNYGYTF.

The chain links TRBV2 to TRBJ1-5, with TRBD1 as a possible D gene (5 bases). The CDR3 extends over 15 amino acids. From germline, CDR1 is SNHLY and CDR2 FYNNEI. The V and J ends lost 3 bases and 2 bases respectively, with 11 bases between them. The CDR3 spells CASSDSGGGNQPQHF. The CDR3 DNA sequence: TGTGCCAGCAGTGATTCGGGGGGTGGCAATCAGCCCCAGCATTTT.

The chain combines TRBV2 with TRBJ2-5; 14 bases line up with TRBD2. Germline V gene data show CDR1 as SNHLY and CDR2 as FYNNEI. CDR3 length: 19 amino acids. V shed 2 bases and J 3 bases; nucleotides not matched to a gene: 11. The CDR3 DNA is TGTGCCAGCAGTGAATTCAAGGGACTAGCGGGAGTGGGGGAAGAGACCCAGTACTTC. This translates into CASSEFKGLAGVGEETQYF.

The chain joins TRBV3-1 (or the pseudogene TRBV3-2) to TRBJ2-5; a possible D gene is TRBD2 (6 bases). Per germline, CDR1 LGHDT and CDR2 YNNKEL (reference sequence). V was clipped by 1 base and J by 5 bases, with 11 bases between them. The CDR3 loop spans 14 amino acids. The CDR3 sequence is CASSQGTIGETQYF. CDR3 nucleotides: TGTGCCAGCAGCCAAGGGACTATTGGGGAGACCCAGTACTTC.

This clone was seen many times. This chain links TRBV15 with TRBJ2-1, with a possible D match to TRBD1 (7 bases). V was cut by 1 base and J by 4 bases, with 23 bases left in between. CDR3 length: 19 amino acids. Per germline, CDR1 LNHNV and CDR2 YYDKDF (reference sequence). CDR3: CATSRVKGQGGSPYNEQFF. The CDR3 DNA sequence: TGTGCCACCAGCAGAGTGAAGGGGCAGGGGGGATCCCCTTACAATGAGCAGTTCTTC.

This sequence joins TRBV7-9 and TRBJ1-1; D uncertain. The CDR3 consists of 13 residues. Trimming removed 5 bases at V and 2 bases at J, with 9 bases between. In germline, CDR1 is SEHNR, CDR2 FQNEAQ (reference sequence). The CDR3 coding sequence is TGTGCCAGCAGCCCCTTGGCAAACACTGAAGCTTTCTTT. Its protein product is CASSPLANTEAFF. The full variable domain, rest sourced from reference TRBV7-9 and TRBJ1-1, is DTGVSQNPRHKITKRGQNVTFRCDPISEHNRLYWYRQTLGQGPEFLTYFQNEAQLEKSRLLSDRFSAERPKGSFSTLEIQRTEQGDSAMYLCASSPLANTEAFFGQGTRLTVV.

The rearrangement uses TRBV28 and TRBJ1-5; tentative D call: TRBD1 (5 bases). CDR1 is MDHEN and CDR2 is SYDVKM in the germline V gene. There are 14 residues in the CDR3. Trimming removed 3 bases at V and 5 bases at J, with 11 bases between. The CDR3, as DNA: TGTGCCAGCAGTTTCCCACAGGATTATCAGCCCCAGCATTTT. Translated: CASSFPQDYQPQHF.

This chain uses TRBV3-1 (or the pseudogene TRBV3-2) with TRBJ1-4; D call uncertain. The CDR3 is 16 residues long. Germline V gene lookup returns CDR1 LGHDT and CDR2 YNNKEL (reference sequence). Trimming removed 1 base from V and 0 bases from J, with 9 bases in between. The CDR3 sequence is CASSQAGFATNEKLFF. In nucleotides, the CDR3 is TGTGCCAGCAGCCAAGCCGGGTTTGCAACTAATGAAAAACTGTTTTTT.

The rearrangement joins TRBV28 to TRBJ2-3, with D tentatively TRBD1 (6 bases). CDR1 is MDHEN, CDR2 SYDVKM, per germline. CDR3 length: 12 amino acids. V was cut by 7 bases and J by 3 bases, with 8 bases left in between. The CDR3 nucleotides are TGTGCCAGCACCACAGGGACAGATACGCAGTATTTT. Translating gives CASTTGTDTQYF.

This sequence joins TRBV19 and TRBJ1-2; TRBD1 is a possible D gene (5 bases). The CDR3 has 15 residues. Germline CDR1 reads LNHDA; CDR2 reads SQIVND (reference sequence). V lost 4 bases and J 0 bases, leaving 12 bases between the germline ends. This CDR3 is CASSTVGTANYGYTF. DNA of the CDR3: TGTGCCAGTAGTACAGTGGGGACTGCTAACTATGGCTACACCTTC.

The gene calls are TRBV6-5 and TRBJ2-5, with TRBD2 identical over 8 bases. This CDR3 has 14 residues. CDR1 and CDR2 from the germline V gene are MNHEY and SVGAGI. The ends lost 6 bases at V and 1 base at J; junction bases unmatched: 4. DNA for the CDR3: TGTGCCAGCAGGGTAGCGGGGCTCCAAGAGACCCAGTACTTC. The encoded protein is CASRVAGLQETQYF.

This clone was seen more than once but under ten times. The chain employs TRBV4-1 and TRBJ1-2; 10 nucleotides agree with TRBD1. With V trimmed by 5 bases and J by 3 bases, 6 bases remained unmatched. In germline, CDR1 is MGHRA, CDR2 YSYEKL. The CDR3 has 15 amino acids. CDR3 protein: CASSYGQGVDYGYTF. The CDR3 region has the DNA TGCGCCAGCAGCTATGGACAGGGGGTGGACTATGGCTACACCTTC.